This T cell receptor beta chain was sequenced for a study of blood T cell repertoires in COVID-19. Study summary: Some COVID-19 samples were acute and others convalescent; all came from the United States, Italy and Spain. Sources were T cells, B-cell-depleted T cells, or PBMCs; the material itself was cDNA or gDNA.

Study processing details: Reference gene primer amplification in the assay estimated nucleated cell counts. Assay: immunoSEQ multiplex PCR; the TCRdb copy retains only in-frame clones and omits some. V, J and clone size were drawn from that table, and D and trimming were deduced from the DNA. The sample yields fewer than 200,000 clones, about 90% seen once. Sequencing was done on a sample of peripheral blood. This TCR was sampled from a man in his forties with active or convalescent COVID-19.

The CDR3 spells CASSKDRITAGELFF. The CDR3 nucleotides read TGTGCCAGTAGTAAGGACAGGATCACAGCCGGGGAGCTGTTTTTT. V gene TRBV19 combines with J gene TRBJ2-2; the match to TRBD1 covers 7 bases. Unmatched junction bases numbered 8, after V lost 4 bases and J lost 6 bases. Germline lookup yields CDR1 LNHDA and CDR2 SQIVND (reference sequence). The CDR3 runs to 15 residues.